The present T cell receptor beta chain was sequenced within a study of glioma-infiltrating T cells after dendritic cell vaccination (TCRdb year 2016). Background for the entire study: A cohort of approximately 15 glioblastoma patients from Phase I and II dendritic cell vaccination trials was included, of whom 9 were newly diagnosed and 6 had recurrent disease. Autologous tumor lysate-pulsed dendritic cell vaccination was administered to the patients between the early 2000s and the early 2010s. The vaccine was prepared from monocyte-derived dendritic cells that were cultured for about 7 days with IL-4 and GM-CSF and then pulsed overnight with autologous tumor lysate. Three intradermal dendritic cell vaccine injections were administered to patients at biweekly intervals in the arm below the axilla. Deep sequencing of TCR beta CDR3 regions was used to quantify tumor-infiltrating lymphocyte content and compare tumor and blood repertoires in dendritic cell-vaccinated glioblastoma patients. Survival after dendritic cell vaccination was correlated with TCR sequencing metrics such as TIL content and the overlap between tumor and blood repertoires.

About this clone: Its cognate antigen has yet to be identified. Base qualities are not provided; no much larger clone lies one nucleotide away.

Sample time point, as interpreted from the label and publication: after dendritic cell vaccination, including at tumor progression/relapse. Patients were selected for having adequate residual fresh-frozen tumor tissue and more than two years of available survival data. An isocitrate dehydrogenase mutation was not carried by any of the glioblastoma patients, although molecular status was otherwise variable. PBMC were collected before vaccination, two weeks after the third vaccination, and at tumor progression if tumor progression occurred. Genomic DNA was extracted with the Qiagen DNeasy Blood extraction Kit. The full study reports these points: Higher estimated pretreatment TIL content predicted longer time to progression and overall survival after dendritic cell vaccination. The response model built on TCR overlap across three groups was characterized as speculative, with prospective validation still needed. The cohort was small and heterogeneous, few patients had complete blood and tumor sets, and even fewer had initial-recurrent tumor pairs. TCR clonality showed no direct relationship with survival, which suggests that a diverse polyclonal response may matter.

V is clipped by 5 bases and J by 1 base, and the sequence between their germline boundaries is 11 bases long. Taken from cysteine to phenylalanine, the CDR3 has 14 residues. Just the 42-base CDR3 DNA is kept, in frame starting at base 1. Per the germline V gene, SGHNT is the CDR1 and YENEEA is the CDR2. TCRB CDR3 regions were amplified from approximately 2 ug genomic DNA, or all available DNA if less, using the immunoSEQ assay. The multiplex PCR relied on 60 forward primers for TCR V beta segments and 13 reverse primers for J beta segments. To estimate reads per starting template, synthetic control templates were spiked into each sample at limiting dilution. Sequencing produced 87 bp reads on the Illumina HiSeq System. From the authors' description of their analysis: PCR and sequencing errors were removed by merging closely related sequences with a nearest neighbor algorithm. TCR overlap was measured as the percentage of unique tumor TCR beta sequences also present in the same patient's peripheral blood. The clones in this table, taken by TCRdb from immuneACCESS, are in-frame only. Not every clone is retained; where verified, under half of the shortfall comes from an unresolved V gene, and the cause of the rest is unknown. V, J and clone size are taken as reported in that table, and D and trimming were inferred from the DNA itself. The sample records tens of thousands of clones, approximately 80% of which are singletons. The ten largest clones add up to approximately 2% of the sample.

The rearranged chain carries TRBV11-3 and TRBJ1-1, with the D segment identity uncertain. The sequence was obtained from a human donor with glioblastoma. The sequencing used blood, collected after dendritic cell vaccination. CDR3 reads: CASSLGGKNTEAFF. The sequence in DNA is TGTGCCAGCAGCCTAGGAGGGAAGAACACTGAAGCTTTCTTT.